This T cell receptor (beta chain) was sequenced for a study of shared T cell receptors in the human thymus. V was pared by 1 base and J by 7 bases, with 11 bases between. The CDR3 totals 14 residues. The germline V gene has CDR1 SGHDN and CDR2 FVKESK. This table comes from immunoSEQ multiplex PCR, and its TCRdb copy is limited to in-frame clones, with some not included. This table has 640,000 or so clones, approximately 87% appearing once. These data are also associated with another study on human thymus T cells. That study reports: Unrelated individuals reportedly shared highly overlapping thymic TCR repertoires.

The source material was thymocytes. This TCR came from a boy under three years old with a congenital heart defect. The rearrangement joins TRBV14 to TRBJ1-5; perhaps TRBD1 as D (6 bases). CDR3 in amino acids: CASSQAGAGQPQHF. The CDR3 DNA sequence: TGTGCCAGCAGCCAAGCAGGGGCCGGGCAGCCCCAGCATTTT.